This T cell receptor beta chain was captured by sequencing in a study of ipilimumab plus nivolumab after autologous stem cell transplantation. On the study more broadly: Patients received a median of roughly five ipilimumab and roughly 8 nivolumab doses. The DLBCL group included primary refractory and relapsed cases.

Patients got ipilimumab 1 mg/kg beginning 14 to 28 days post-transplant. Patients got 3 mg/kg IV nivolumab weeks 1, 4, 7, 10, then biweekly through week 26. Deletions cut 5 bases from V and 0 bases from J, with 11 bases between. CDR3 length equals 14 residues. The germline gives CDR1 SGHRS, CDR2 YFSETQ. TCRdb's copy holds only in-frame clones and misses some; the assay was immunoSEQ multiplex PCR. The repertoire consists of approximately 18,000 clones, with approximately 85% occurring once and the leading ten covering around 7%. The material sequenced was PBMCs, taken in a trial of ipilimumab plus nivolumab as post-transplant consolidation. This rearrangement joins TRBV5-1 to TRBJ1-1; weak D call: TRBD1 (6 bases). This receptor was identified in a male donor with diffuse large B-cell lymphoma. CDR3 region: CASRATGMNTEAFF. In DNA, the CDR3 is TGCGCCAGCAGGGCTACAGGGATGAACACTGAAGCTTTCTTT.